This entry lists 3 T cell receptor beta chains sequenced from one sample in a study of HIV-infected children after antiretroviral therapy interruption. RNA-based 3' RACE libraries used unique molecular identifiers. TCRdb fed the 3' RACE reads into MiXCR, producing one record per CDR3 protein. Here the sample spans nearly 15,000 distinct CDR3 sequences, more than 3% being singletons. Treatment: PENTA 11 planned treatment interruption arm or continuous ART arm. The sequenced sample was CD45RO+ CD8+ T cells from PBMCs, pooled from several time points, obtained from a donor given antiretroviral therapy, either interrupted or continuous. The sample's subset: memory CD8+ CD45RO+ CD45RA- T cells. The receptors were sampled from a pool of human donors with HIV.

This clonotype is deemed medium-sized. V is TRBV13 and J is TRBJ2-2, with 13 positions matching TRBD2. Germline loops: CDR1 PRHDT, CDR2 FYEKMQ (reference sequence). With V trimmed by 5 bases and J by 5 bases, 5 bases remained unmatched. The CDR3 length is 16 residues. The CDR3 bases are TGTGCCAGCAGCCCGGGACTAGCGGGACGGACCGGGGAGCTGTTTTTT. It codes for CASSPGLAGRTGELFF.

By its share, this clonotype is medium-sized. The chain is built from TRBV29-1 and TRBJ2-2; D remains unclear. The CDR3 is 13 amino acids. Trimming removed 0 bases from V and 1 base from J, with 3 bases in between. Per germline, CDR1 SQVTM and CDR2 ANQGSEA. This CDR3 is CSVEEQNTGELFF. CDR3 in DNA: TGCAGCGTTGAAGAACAGAACACCGGGGAGCTGTTTTTT.

The V gene is TRBV27, the J gene TRBJ2-7; TRBD2 aligns across 10 bases. Germline CDR1 MNHEY, CDR2 SMNVEV (reference sequence). The ends lost 5 bases at V and 2 bases at J; junction bases unmatched: 9. The length of the CDR3 is 16 residues. DNA for the CDR3: TGTGCCAGCAGTCCACCGAGGCTAGCGGGGGCCTACGAGCAGTACTTC. Protein: CASSPPRLAGAYEQYF.